Listed here are 27 T cell receptor beta chains from one sample, sequenced in a study of metastatic and nonmetastatic thyroid tumors. TCRdb re-analyzed the PCR reads using MiXCR. Of about 8,400 clones in the sample, around 29% are singletons; the top ten hold about 20%. Before thyroid surgery, none of the patients had received any treatment. Sample: tumor tissue. Receptor source: a female donor with papillary thyroid cancer or a benign thyroid nodule (not recorded which). Some clones in this sample may be carry-over from other donors' samples.

This chain uses TRBV6-1 with TRBJ2-6; D not resolved. The CDR3 totals 14 residues. V lost 8 bases to trimming and J lost 4 bases, with 12 bases between them. CDR1 MNHNS and CDR2 SASEGT come from the germline V gene. As DNA, the CDR3 is TGTGCCAGCGCCACACGCTCAGGGGCCAACGTCCTGACTTTC. It specifies CASATRSGANVLTF.

This clone was seen at least ten times. The CDR3 is CSARTLFVETQYF. CDR3 sequence (DNA): TGCAGTGCTAGAACGTTATTCGTGGAGACCCAGTACTTC. V and J are TRBV20-1 and TRBJ2-5, with D unclear. This CDR3 spans 13 amino acids. Trimming took 2 bases from V and 5 from J, leaving 12 bases between them. Germline V lookup: CDR1 DFQATT, CDR2 SNEGSKA (reference sequence).

The rearrangement links TRBV2 to TRBJ2-3, with a possible D match to TRBD1 (5 bases). Germline V lookup: CDR1 SNHLY, CDR2 FYNNEI. This CDR3 has 17 amino acids. V was pared by 0 bases and J by 4 bases, with 17 bases between. CDR3 in DNA: TGTGCCAGCAGTGAAGCGGGGTCCGCAGGGCTGGCAGATACGCAGTATTTT. It codes for CASSEAGSAGLADTQYF.

This chain uses TRBV5-1 with TRBJ1-6; D remains unclear. The CDR3 totals 16 residues. V shed 0 bases and J shed 0 bases, with 7 bases lying between them. Germline values: CDR1 SGHRS, CDR2 YFSETQ. The DNA of the CDR3 is TGCGCCAGCAGCTTGGCTGAAGGCTCCTATAATTCACCCCTCCACTTT. Residues: CASSLAEGSYNSPLHF.

This clone has more than one count but fewer than ten. The chain joins TRBV28 to TRBJ2-3; no definite D call. Looked up from germline, CDR1 is MDHEN and CDR2 is SYDVKM. V gave up 6 bases and J gave up 6 bases, with 10 bases separating them. This CDR3 region has 12 residues. CDR3 coding DNA: TGTGCCAGCAGCCCAGTTCAGGATACGCAGTATTTT. Translating it yields CASSPVQDTQYF.

This clone was counted between two and nine times. This rearrangement joins TRBV2 to TRBJ2-1; D is unresolved. Germline CDR1 is SNHLY and CDR2 is FYNNEI. This CDR3 has 13 amino acids. Trimming took 6 bases from V and 3 from J, leaving 9 bases between them. The CDR3 bases are TGTGCCAGCAGCGTGACCGACTACAATGAGCAGTTCTTC. This codes for CASSVTDYNEQFF. Supplemented by reference TRBV2 and TRBJ2-1, the full variable domain reads EPEVTQTPSHQVTQMGQEVILRCVPISNHLYFYWYRQILGQKVEFLVSFYNNEISEKSEIFDDQFSVERPDGSNFTLKIRSTKLEDSAMYFCASSVTDYNEQFFGPGTRLTVL.

In its sample, this clone is medium-sized (0.01 to 0.1%). The chain has TRBV9 and TRBJ1-1, with 7 nucleotides matching TRBD1. Germline CDR1 and CDR2: SGDLS and YYNGEE. The trim removed 3 bases at V and 3 bases at J, leaving 5 bases unmatched. CDR3 length: 14 residues. DNA of the CDR3: TGTGCCAGCAGCGAAGGACAGGTCGACACTGAAGCTTTCTTT. Translation gives CASSEGQVDTEAFF.

A few counts support this clone. The V call is TRBV28, the J call TRBJ2-7; 15 nucleotides match TRBD2. The CDR3 totals 14 residues. Germline lookup yields CDR1 MDHEN and CDR2 SYDVKM. V lost 8 bases to trimming and J lost 4 bases; unmatched junction nucleotides: 3. DNA of the CDR3: TGTGCCAGCGGGGGACTAGCGGGAGGTTACGAGCAGTACTTC. The encoded protein is CASGGLAGGYEQYF.

This clone is large (0.1 to 1%). The J gene is TRBJ2-3, the V gene TRBV5-5, with 15 bases aligning to TRBD2. Germline CDR1 SGHKS, CDR2 YYEKEE (reference sequence). The CDR3 covers 17 residues. The ends lost 4 bases at V and 2 bases at J; junction bases unmatched: 5. CDR3 coding DNA: TGTGCCAGCAGCGGGACTAGCGGGAGGACCTTCACAGATACGCAGTATTTT. This gives the protein CASSGTSGRTFTDTQYF.

The chain carries TRBV19 and TRBJ1-1, with a possible D match to TRBD1 (6 bases). The V and J ends lost 6 bases and 10 bases respectively, with 18 bases between them. The CDR3 has 13 residues. Germline V lookup: CDR1 LNHDA, CDR2 SQIVND (reference sequence). The CDR3 bases are TGTGCCAGTAGCTCCCAAACAGGGTTTACAGCTTTCTTT. Protein product: CASSSQTGFTAFF. The full variable domain, rest sourced from reference TRBV19 and TRBJ1-1, is DGGITQSPKYLFRKEGQNVTLSCEQNLNHDAMYWYRQDPGQGLRLIYYSQIVNDFQKGDIAEGYSVSREKKESFPLTVTSAQKNPTAFYLCASSSQTGFTAFFGQGTRLTVV.

The V gene is TRBV2, the J gene TRBJ1-1; 7 nucleotides line up with TRBD1. The CDR3 covers 16 residues. In germline, CDR1 is SNHLY, CDR2 FYNNEI. Trimming took 2 bases from V and 6 from J; bases not matched to a gene: 12. CDR3 in amino acids: CASSESTDRDVSEAFF. The CDR3 region has the DNA TGTGCCAGCAGTGAATCTACAGACAGGGACGTGTCTGAAGCTTTCTTT.

This clone showed up many times. CDR3 nucleotide sequence: TGTGCCAGCAGAGAACCTGAAGACTATGGCTACACCTTC. Amino acid sequence: CASREPEDYGYTF. The chain carries TRBV2 and TRBJ1-2, with D hard to call. The CDR3 loop spans 13 amino acids. Germline assignment: CDR1 SNHLY and CDR2 FYNNEI. V was cut by 6 bases and J by 3 bases, with 11 bases left in between.

The chain couples TRBV20-1 to TRBJ1-2, with 7 bases aligning to TRBD1. J was trimmed by 8 bases and V by 0 bases; bases with no gene match: 27. The V gene's germline CDR1 is DFQATT and CDR2 SNEGSKA (reference sequence). This CDR3 is built from 20 residues. The CDR3 loop is CSARDSTRFYRGEGGRGYTF. The CDR3 DNA follows: TGCAGTGCTAGAGATTCTACCCGATTCTACAGGGGAGAGGGGGGAAGGGGCTACACCTTC.

This clone ranks as medium-sized. The gene calls are TRBV12-3 or TRBV12-4 and TRBJ1-1; D is possibly TRBD1 (5 bases). Trimming took 1 base from V and 5 from J, leaving 8 bases between them. The CDR3 totals 13 residues. In DNA form, the CDR3 reads TGTGCCAGCAGTTTAGGCAGGGAGACTGAAGCTTTCTTT. Amino acids: CASSLGRETEAFF.

In its sample, this clone was seen a few times. The chain recombines TRBV12-3 or TRBV12-4 with TRBJ2-1, with 11 bases that match TRBD1. The CDR3 is made up of 16 amino acids. The ends lost 0 bases at V and 6 bases at J; junction bases unmatched: 4. The CDR3 loop reads CASSLAGGTGGNEQFF. CDR3 DNA sequence: TGTGCCAGCAGTTTAGCGGGGGGGACAGGGGGCAATGAGCAGTTCTTC.

Ten or more counts support this clone. The chain uses TRBV29-1 and TRBJ2-7, with D hard to call. This CDR3 region has 14 residues. V lost 4 bases to trimming and J lost 3 bases, with 16 bases between them. From germline, CDR1 is SQVTM and CDR2 ANQGSEA. Here the CDR3 reads CSVGPGQKDYEQYF. The CDR3 region has the DNA TGCAGCGTTGGACCCGGCCAGAAGGACTACGAGCAGTACTTC.

The genes are TRBV12-3 or TRBV12-4 and TRBJ1-3, with D possibly being TRBD1 (6 bases). The CDR3 spans 15 residues. V shed 7 bases and J shed 4 bases, with 17 bases lying between them. CDR3 sequence reads: CASTPGRGRGNTIYF. CDR3 coding DNA: TGTGCCAGCACCCCGGGGAGGGGGAGGGGAAACACCATATATTTT.

Relative to its sample, this clone is large (0.1 to 1%). The chain links TRBV4-3 to TRBJ1-2, with unresolved D. Germline V gene lookup returns CDR1 LGHNA and CDR2 YSLEER. This CDR3 is built from 13 residues. Trimming removed 3 bases from V and 6 bases from J, with 11 bases in between. The CDR3 DNA sequence: TGCGCCAGCAGCCATAAGGTCGGGGATGGCTACACCTTC. It codes for CASSHKVGDGYTF.

V usage is TRBV7-3 and J usage is TRBJ2-2, with 8 bases fitting TRBD1. After removal of 4 bases from V and 2 bases from J, the junction contained 6 bases not matched to a gene. CDR1 and CDR2 from the germline V gene are SGHTA and FQGTGA. The CDR3 extends over 16 amino acids. CDR3 coding DNA: TGTGCCAGCAGCTCCTGGACAGGGAGCAACACCGGGGAGCTGTTTTTT. Protein product: CASSSWTGSNTGELFF. The full variable domain, completed using reference TRBV7-3 and TRBJ2-2, is GAGVSQTPSNKVTEKGKYVELRCDPISGHTALYWYRQSLGQGPEFLIYFQGTGAADDSGLPNDRFFAVRPEGSVSTLKIQRTERGDSAVYLCASSSWTGSNTGELFFGEGSRLTVL.

By its share, this clone is medium-sized (0.01 to 0.1%). V gene TRBV28 combines with J gene TRBJ2-4; the D gene is possibly TRBD1 (6 bases). V was cut by 7 bases and J by 9 bases, with 13 bases left in between. The CDR3 is 12 residues long. Germline-derived CDR1 and CDR2 are MDHEN and SYDVKM. The CDR3 loop is CASTSQGTIQYF. In DNA, the CDR3 is TGTGCCAGCACTTCGCAGGGGACCATTCAGTACTTC.

V gene TRBV5-1 combines with J gene TRBJ2-1, with 9 positions matching TRBD1. With 5 bases clipped from V and 6 bases from J, the junction kept 15 bases outside the gene matches. CDR3 length: 17 amino acids. The germline CDR1 and CDR2 sequences are SGHRS and YFSETQ. The CDR3 bases are TGCGCCAGCAGTTTTTCCGGGACAGGGTCCATGGGCAATGAGCAGTTCTTC. This gives the protein CASSFSGTGSMGNEQFF.

The gene calls are TRBV5-1 and TRBJ2-2, with a tentative D call TRBD1 (6 bases). This CDR3 has 15 amino acids. V gave up 4 bases and J gave up 3 bases, with 13 bases separating them. Germline CDR1 is SGHRS and CDR2 is YFSETQ. The CDR3 is CASSKQGSDTGELFF. Here the CDR3 DNA reads TGCGCCAGCAGCAAACAGGGATCGGACACCGGGGAGCTGTTTTTT.

A few counts support this clone. This chain uses TRBV28 with TRBJ1-3; 11 positions agree with TRBD1. Germline lookup yields CDR1 MDHEN and CDR2 SYDVKM. Trimming took 2 bases from V and 1 from J; bases not matched to a gene: 4. The CDR3 runs to 17 residues. CDR3 bases: TGTGCCAGCAGTTTAGCGGACAGGGGGCTTTCTGGAAACACCATATATTTT. It yields the protein CASSLADRGLSGNTIYF.

This clone was detected a few times. The chain uses TRBV28 and TRBJ2-3; 8 nucleotides match TRBD2. This CDR3 spans 14 amino acids. Germline-derived CDR1 and CDR2 are MDHEN and SYDVKM. V shed 7 bases, J shed 0 bases, and the junction held 3 bases outside the gene matches. The CDR3 spells CASTSGGSTDTQYF. CDR3 DNA sequence: TGTGCCAGCACCTCGGGAGGGAGCACAGATACGCAGTATTTT.

The chain uses TRBV5-1 and TRBJ2-1; D tentatively reads TRBD1 or TRBD2 (5 bases each). Looked up from germline, CDR1 is SGHRS and CDR2 is YFSETQ. The length of the CDR3 is 15 residues. Trimming removed 0 bases at V and 3 bases at J, with 10 bases between. The CDR3 DNA follows: TGCGCCAGCAGCTTGGAAGCTGGGGGCTACAATGAGCAGTTCTTC. Translating gives CASSLEAGGYNEQFF.

The chain is built from TRBV7-2 and TRBJ1-1; D is possibly TRBD1 (5 bases). V was clipped by 6 bases and J by 4 bases, with 12 bases between them. The CDR3 length is 13 residues. Germline CDR1 is SGHTA and CDR2 is FQGNSA. The CDR3 reads CASSGAAGTEAFF. The CDR3 DNA sequence: TGTGCCAGCAGTGGGGCAGCGGGCACTGAAGCTTTCTTT.

This clone was counted at least ten times. Different DNA sequences within this sample yield the same CDR3. The chain combines TRBV20-1 with TRBJ2-4; 8 bases are shared with TRBD1. V gave up 4 bases and J gave up 6 bases; unmatched junction bases: 14. The CDR3 covers 16 residues. Germline V gene sequence: CDR1 DFQATT, CDR2 SNEGSKA (reference sequence). In nucleotides, the CDR3 is TGCAGTGCTATCCTGGTACCGGGACAGGAAGGAAACATTCAGTACTTC. This gives the protein CSAILVPGQEGNIQYF.